What follows are 10 T cell receptor beta chains derived from one specimen sequenced in a study of beta chain features in type 1 diabetes. The entirety of the isolated RNA underwent reverse transcription, so expressed TCRB transcripts were sequenced. Measured with immunoSEQ multiplex PCR; TCRdb has only the in-frame clones, and not every one. The table lists hundreds of thousands of clones, roughly 31% of them singletons, with around 0.065% in the top ten. The sequencing input was naive CD4+ T cells from blood. These TCRs come from a man between 18 and 35 years old in good health.

V is TRBV19 and J is TRBJ1-5; no definite D call. Germline-derived CDR1 and CDR2 are LNHDA and SQIVND (reference sequence). The V gene lost 5 bases and the J gene lost 4 bases, with 6 bases spanning the gap. The CDR3 loop spans 12 amino acids. CDR3 bases: TGTGCCAGTAGTTGGAGGAATCAGCCCCAGCATTTT. It translates to CASSWRNQPQHF.

This clone was seen only a few times. The chain couples TRBV5-1 to TRBJ2-1; 11 bases agree with TRBD2. Unmatched junction bases numbered 9, after V lost 4 bases and J lost 3 bases. The V gene's germline CDR1 is SGHRS and CDR2 YFSETQ. This CDR3 contains 17 residues. The CDR3 DNA follows: TGCGCCAGCAGCATACTATCCGGGACTAGCGGCTACAATGAGCAGTTCTTC. Its translation: CASSILSGTSGYNEQFF.

Worth noting for this clone: Other nucleotide sequences from this sample produce the same CDR3. This sequence joins TRBV18 and TRBJ2-7; TRBD2 aligns across 10 bases. The length of the CDR3 is 14 residues. V gave up 2 bases and J gave up 3 bases; unmatched junction bases: 1. CDR1 is KGHSH and CDR2 is LQKENI in the germline V gene. CDR3 in DNA: TGTGCCAGCTCACCATCTAGCGGGAGCTACGAGCAGTACTTC. This sequence encodes CASSPSSGSYEQYF.

In this sample, this clone turned up a few times. The chain has TRBV29-1 and TRBJ2-7, with D perhaps given as TRBD1 or TRBD2 (5 bases each). The CDR3 length is 12 residues. Germline CDR1 and CDR2: SQVTM and ANQGSEA. Between the trimmed V and J ends, which lost 6 bases and 2 bases, there was a span of 11 bases. The CDR3, as DNA: TGCAGCGTCGCCGGGGCGCCCTACGAGCAGTACTTC. Its protein product is CSVAGAPYEQYF.

This clone was seen only a few times. J is TRBJ2-4 and V is TRBV4-1; D call uncertain. This CDR3 contains 15 residues. Germline V gene sequence: CDR1 MGHRA, CDR2 YSYEKL. V was cut by 0 bases and J by 4 bases, with 10 bases left in between. CDR3 region: CASSQDRSFKNIQYF. CDR3 DNA sequence: TGCGCCAGCAGCCAAGATCGGTCATTTAAAAACATTCAGTACTTC.

The gene calls are TRBV19 and TRBJ1-2; maybe TRBD1 (6 bases). Germline V gives CDR1 LNHDA, CDR2 SQIVND (reference sequence). This CDR3 has 15 residues. V lost 7 bases and J lost 4, with 19 bases in between. The CDR3 here is CASTVTGNSPYGYTF. Here the CDR3 DNA reads TGTGCCAGTACCGTCACAGGGAACAGTCCCTATGGCTACACCTTC.

The chain links TRBV29-1 to TRBJ1-2; possibly TRBD1 for D (6 bases). The germline gives CDR1 SQVTM, CDR2 ANQGSEA. V lost 7 bases, J lost 4 bases, and 19 bases lay in between. The CDR3 is 14 amino acids. The DNA of the CDR3 is TGCAGCGCACGACCGGGGGCGCAAGGCTATGGCTACACCTTC. Amino acids: CSARPGAQGYGYTF.

This chain uses TRBV5-1 with TRBJ2-5; possible D gene TRBD2, 5 bases. The CDR3 is made up of 13 amino acids. With 2 bases removed from V and 4 bases from J, the gap between germline ends came to 9 bases. In germline, CDR1 is SGHRS, CDR2 YFSETQ. DNA for the CDR3: TGCGCCAGCAGCTTCGGACTCGGAGAGACCCAGTACTTC. It encodes CASSFGLGETQYF. The variable domain in full, with the rest retrieved from reference TRBV5-1 and TRBJ2-5, is KAGVTQTPRYLIKTRGQQVTLSCSPISGHRSVSWYQQTPGQGLQFLFEYFSETQRNKGNFPGRFSGRQFSNSRSEMNVSTLELGDSALYLCASSFGLGETQYFGPGTRLLVL.

The sample holds one count of this clone. The rearrangement uses TRBV7-2 and TRBJ2-7; D not certain. CDR1 is SGHTA, CDR2 FQGNSA, per germline. This CDR3 has 15 amino acids. Trimming removed 0 bases from V and 1 base from J, with 10 bases in between. DNA for the CDR3: TGTGCCAGCAGCTTAGCATCCCACGGGTCCTACGAGCAGTACTTC. Translated: CASSLASHGSYEQYF.

The chain combines TRBV7-2 with TRBJ2-1; 8 nucleotides line up with TRBD1. Per germline, CDR1 SGHTA and CDR2 FQGNSA. V was pared by 7 bases and J by 4 bases, with 9 bases of the junction left unmatched. The CDR3 has 15 amino acids. The CDR3: CASKKDRAVYNEQFF. The CDR3 DNA reads as TGTGCCAGCAAAAAGGACAGGGCTGTTTACAATGAGCAGTTCTTC.